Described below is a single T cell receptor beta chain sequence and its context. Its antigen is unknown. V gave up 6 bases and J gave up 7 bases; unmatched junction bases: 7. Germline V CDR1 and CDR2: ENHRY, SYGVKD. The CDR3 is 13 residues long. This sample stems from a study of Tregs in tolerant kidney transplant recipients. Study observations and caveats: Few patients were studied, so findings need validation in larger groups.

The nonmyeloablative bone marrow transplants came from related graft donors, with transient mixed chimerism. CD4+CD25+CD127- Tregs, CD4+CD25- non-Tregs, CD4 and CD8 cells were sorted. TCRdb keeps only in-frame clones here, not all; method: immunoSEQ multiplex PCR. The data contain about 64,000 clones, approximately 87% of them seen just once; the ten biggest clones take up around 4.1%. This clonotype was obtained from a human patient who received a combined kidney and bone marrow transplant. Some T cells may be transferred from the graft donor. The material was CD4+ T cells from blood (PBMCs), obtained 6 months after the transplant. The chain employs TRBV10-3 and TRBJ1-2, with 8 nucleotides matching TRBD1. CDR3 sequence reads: CAIRQTGGGGYTF. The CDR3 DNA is TGTGCCATCAGACAAACAGGGGGTGGTGGCTACACCTTC.